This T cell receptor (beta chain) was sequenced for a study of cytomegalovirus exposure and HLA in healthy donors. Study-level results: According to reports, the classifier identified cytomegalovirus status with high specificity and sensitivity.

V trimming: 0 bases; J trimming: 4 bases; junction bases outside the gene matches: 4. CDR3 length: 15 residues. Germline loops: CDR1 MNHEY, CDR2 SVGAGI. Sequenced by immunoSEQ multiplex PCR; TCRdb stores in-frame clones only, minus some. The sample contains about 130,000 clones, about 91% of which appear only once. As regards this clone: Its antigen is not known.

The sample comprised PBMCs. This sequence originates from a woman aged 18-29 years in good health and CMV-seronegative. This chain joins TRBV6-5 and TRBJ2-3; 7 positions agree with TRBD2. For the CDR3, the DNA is TGTGCCAGCAGTTACTCGGGAGGGACCGCAGATACGCAGTATTTT. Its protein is CASSYSGGTADTQYF.